The present TCR beta chain was sequenced within a study of sequential checkpoint blockade in melanoma. At the level of the study: First-line arms were nivolumab then ipilimumab, or the reverse, randomized 1:1. Both treatment sequences were followed by maintenance nivolumab.

Treatment given: randomized to nivolumab then ipilimumab (arm A) or the reverse (arm B). None of the patients previously received DNA-damaging chemotherapy. Live CD3+CD8+ CD19− CD56− cells were sorted from PBMCs. Sequenced by immunoSEQ multiplex PCR; TCRdb stores in-frame clones only, minus some. The data hold about 40,000 clones, with roughly 85% observed a single time. This CDR3 spans 14 amino acids. Germline V CDR1 and CDR2: SGDLS, YYNGEE. V gave up 3 bases and J gave up 8 bases, with 17 bases separating them. The V call is TRBV9, the J call TRBJ1-2; TRBD1 might be the D (6 bases). The source of this sequence is a human donor with melanoma. The sequences come from CD8+ T cells sorted from blood (inferred from file names), collected from a patient given nivolumab and ipilimumab in sequence. The CDR3 protein is CASSASQGHWGYTF. CDR3 in DNA: TGTGCCAGCAGCGCCTCACAGGGACATTGGGGCTACACCTTC.